This T cell receptor (beta chain) was retrieved from a study of identical twins. Ten or more counts support this clonotype. The CDR3 spans 14 residues. V was cut by 7 bases and J by 2 bases, with 12 bases left in between. CDR1 is SGDLS and CDR2 is YYNGEE in the germline V gene. TCRdb used MiXCR to reprocess the 5' RACE reads, holding one entry per CDR3 protein. The sample lists around 340,000 distinct CDR3 sequences; around 9% were seen once. Source material: naive T cells sorted from blood. This receptor was taken from a woman between 50 and 59 years old in good health. The chain joins TRBV9 to TRBJ2-2, with D possibly TRBD2 on 5 matching bases. The CDR3 DNA reads TGTGCCAGCGCCGGCAGCGGAAACACCGGGGAGCTGTTTTTT. Translation: CASAGSGNTGELFF.